The 10 T cell receptor beta chains given below trace back to one sample, sequenced in a study of T cell clusters in autoimmune cytopenias. TRB amplification used around 0.25 ug of peripheral blood genomic DNA. TRB was amplified by touch-down multiplex PCR, primer pools A and B combined. No DNA is given; TCRdb re-called the multiplex PCR reads and lists each CDR3 protein once. The sample data list roughly 2,000 distinct CDR3 sequences. Sequenced material: peripheral blood. The receptors derive from a human donor with an autoimmune cytopenia or autoimmune hepatitis (not recorded which).

This clonotype is deemed medium-sized (0.01 to 0.1%) by its frequency. The chain is built from TRBV20-1 and TRBJ2-3; the D call of TRBD1 rests on TCRdb alone, since no DNA is present to check it. This CDR3 is 15 amino acids long. Per the germline V gene, CDR1 is DFQATT and CDR2 is SNEGSKA (reference sequence). CDR3 loop: CSAREFGISTDTQYF.

This clonotype is deemed medium-sized (0.01 to 0.1%) by its frequency. The rearrangement joins TRBV6-1 to TRBJ1-3. Germline CDR1 and CDR2: MNHNS and SASEGT. The CDR3 is made up of 16 amino acids. The CDR3 region is CASGPFGTTSGNTIYF.

According to its frequency, this clonotype is medium-sized (0.01 to 0.1%). This chain uses TRBV18 with TRBJ1-2; checking the TCRdb D call of TRBD1 is not possible without DNA. Germline loops: CDR1 KGHSH, CDR2 LQKENI. The CDR3 loop spans 16 amino acids. CDR3 in amino acids: CASSLGQGSSNYGYTF.

This clonotype is called medium-sized based on its frequency. The rearrangement links TRBV5-5 to TRBJ1-4; with no DNA, the TCRdb D assignment of TRBD1 cannot be verified. In germline, CDR1 is SGHKS, CDR2 YYEKEE (reference sequence). This CDR3 region has 15 residues. This chain's CDR3 is CASSSGQRLNEKLFF. Based on the CDR3 plus reference TRBV5-5 and TRBJ1-4, the full variable domain is DAGVTQSPTHLIKTRGQQVTLRCSPISGHKSVSWYQQVLGQGPQFIFQYYEKEERGRGNFPDRFSARQFPNYSSELNVNALLLGDSALYLCASSSGQRLNEKLFFGSGTQLSVL.

This chain joins TRBV12-3 or TRBV12-4 and TRBJ1-5; TCRdb names TRBD1, which stays unverified in the absence of DNA. The CDR3 contains 15 residues. CDR3 amino acids: CASRSTGGSNQPQHF.

This chain connects TRBV28 to TRBJ2-5; the D call from TCRdb, TRBD1, cannot be confirmed without DNA. Germline loops: CDR1 MDHEN, CDR2 SYDVKM. CDR3 size: 17 residues. The CDR3 sequence: CSSTRTVNPLGGETQYF.

This clonotype is medium-sized by frequency. The chain joins TRBV12-3 or TRBV12-4 to TRBJ2-2; the D gene TCRdb calls, TRBD1, cannot be checked with no DNA. The CDR3 totals 15 residues. This chain's CDR3 is CASSSSGGATGELFF.

This clonotype is deemed large by its frequency. This chain connects TRBV6-1 to TRBJ2-7. The CDR3 totals 13 residues. Looked up from germline, CDR1 is MNHNS and CDR2 is SASEGT. CDR3 residues: CASSPREGYEQYF.

This clonotype counts as medium-sized (0.01 to 0.1%) by frequency. V is TRBV14 and J is TRBJ2-5; with no DNA, the TCRdb D assignment of TRBD2 cannot be verified. The CDR3 consists of 16 residues. CDR1 and CDR2 (germline): SGHDN, FVKESK. The CDR3 loop is CASSRSSGGAAETQYF. Full variable domain (rest looked up from reference TRBV14 and TRBJ2-5): EAGVTQFPSHSVIEKGQTVTLRCDPISGHDNLYWYRRVMGKEIKFLLHFVKESKQDESGMPNNRFLAERTGGTYSTLKVQPAELEDSGVYFCASSRSSGGAAETQYFGPGTRLLVL.

This clonotype registers large by frequency. The rearrangement uses TRBV19 and TRBJ1-2; TCRdb lists TRBD1, though no DNA is available to test this call. The CDR3 covers 12 residues. Per the germline V gene, CDR1 is LNHDA and CDR2 is SQIVND (reference sequence). The CDR3 reads CASTEGTYGYTF.